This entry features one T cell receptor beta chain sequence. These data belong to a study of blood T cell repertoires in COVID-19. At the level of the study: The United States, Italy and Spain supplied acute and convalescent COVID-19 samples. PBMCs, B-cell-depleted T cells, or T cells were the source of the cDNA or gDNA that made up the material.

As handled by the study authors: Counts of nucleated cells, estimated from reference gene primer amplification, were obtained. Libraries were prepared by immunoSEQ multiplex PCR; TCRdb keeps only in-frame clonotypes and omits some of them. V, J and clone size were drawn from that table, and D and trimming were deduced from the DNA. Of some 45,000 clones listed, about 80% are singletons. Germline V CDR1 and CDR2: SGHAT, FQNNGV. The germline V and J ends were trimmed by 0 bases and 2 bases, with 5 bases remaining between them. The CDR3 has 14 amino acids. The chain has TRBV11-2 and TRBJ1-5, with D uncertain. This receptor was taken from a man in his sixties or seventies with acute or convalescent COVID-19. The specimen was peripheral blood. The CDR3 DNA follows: TGTGCCAGCAGCTTAGACGGGGGCAATCAGCCCCAGCATTTT. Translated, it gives CASSLDGGNQPQHF.